Described below is a single T cell receptor (beta chain) sequence and its context. Its matching antigen is unknown. Donors, healthy HIV-negative adults, lacked recent acute infections or vaccinations. The donors were all Caucasian adults (living in Nashville, Tennessee). This record comes from a study of shared clonotypes between healthy human individuals. Study-wide results and limits: Generation probabilities were higher for clonotypes shared across all four sorted-subset donors than for unshared ones.

The DNA input per sorted-subset replicate PCR was about 220 ng, corresponding to some 27,000 T cell genomes. Repertoires were generated with immunoSEQ multiplex PCR, while TCRdb's copy carries only in-frame clones and drops some. The sample carries about 1.5 million clones, roughly 96% recorded once. The CDR3 consists of 16 residues. The germline V gene encodes CDR1 LNHDA and CDR2 SQIVND (reference sequence). With 3 bases clipped from V and 4 bases from J, the junction kept 11 bases outside the gene matches. The sample consisted of naive CD4+ T cells sorted from blood. Indicated subset: CD45RA+ positively selected. The source is a man aged 30 to 39 in good health. The chain uses TRBV19 and TRBJ2-5; 7 positions agree with TRBD1. CDR3 nucleotides: TGTGCCAGTAGTATCCCCGGCACAGGGGTTGGAGAGACCCAGTACTTC. The encoded protein is CASSIPGTGVGETQYF. The full variable domain, its missing parts supplied by reference TRBV19 and TRBJ2-5, is DGGITQSPKYLFRKEGQNVTLSCEQNLNHDAMYWYRQDPGQGLRLIYYSQIVNDFQKGDIAEGYSVSREKKESFPLTVTSAQKNPTAFYLCASSIPGTGVGETQYFGPGTRLLVL.